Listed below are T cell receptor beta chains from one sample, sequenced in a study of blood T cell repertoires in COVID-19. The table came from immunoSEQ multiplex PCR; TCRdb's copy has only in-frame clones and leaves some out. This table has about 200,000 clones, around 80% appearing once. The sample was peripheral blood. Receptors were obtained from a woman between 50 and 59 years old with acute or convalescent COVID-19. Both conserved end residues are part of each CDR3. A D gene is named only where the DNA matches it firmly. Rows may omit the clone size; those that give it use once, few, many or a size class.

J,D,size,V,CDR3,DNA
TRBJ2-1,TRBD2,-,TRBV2,CASSDPSGRVNEQFF,TGTGCCAGCAGTGATCCCAGCGGGAGGGTTAATGAGCAGTTCTTC
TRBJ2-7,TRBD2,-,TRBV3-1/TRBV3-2,CASSHPGLAGDEQYF,TGTGCCAGCAGCCACCCGGGACTAGCGGGGGACGAGCAGTACTTC
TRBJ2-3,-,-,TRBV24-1,CATSTTYTQYF,TGTGCCACCAGTACTACTTATACGCAGTATTTT
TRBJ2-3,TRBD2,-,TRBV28,CASSLLAGGPEDTQYF,TGTGCCAGCAGTTTACTAGCGGGAGGGCCCGAGGATACGCAGTATTTT
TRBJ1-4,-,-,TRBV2,CASSISENNEKLFF,TGTGCCAGCAGTATAAGCGAGAATAATGAAAAACTGTTTTTT
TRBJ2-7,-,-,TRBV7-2,CASRGGTFSSYEQYF,TGTGCCAGCAGGGGCGGGACTTTCAGCTCCTACGAGCAGTACTTC
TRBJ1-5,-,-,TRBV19,CASSLNNQPQHF,TGTGCCAGTAGTCTTAACAATCAGCCCCAGCATTTT
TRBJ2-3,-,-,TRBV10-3,CAISESRLGTDTQYF,TGTGCCATCAGTGAGTCTAGACTAGGAACAGATACGCAGTATTTT
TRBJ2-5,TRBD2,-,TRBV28,CASSSAGAGPGETQYF,TGTGCCAGCAGTTCGGCGGGAGCGGGTCCGGGGGAGACCCAGTACTTC
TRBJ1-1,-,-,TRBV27,CASSPQTGTTEAFF,TGTGCCAGCAGTCCGCAGACAGGCACGACTGAAGCTTTCTTT
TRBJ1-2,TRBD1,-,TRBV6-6,CASSPTGGEGYTF,TGTGCCAGCAGTCCGACAGGGGGTGAAGGCTACACCTTC
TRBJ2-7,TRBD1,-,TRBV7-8,CASSLAAGQGLSYEQYF,TGTGCCAGCAGCTTAGCTGCAGGACAGGGACTTTCCTACGAGCAGTACTTC
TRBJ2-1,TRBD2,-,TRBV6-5,CASSPSGTSYNEQFF,TGTGCCAGCAGTCCGAGCGGGACTTCCTACAATGAGCAGTTCTTC
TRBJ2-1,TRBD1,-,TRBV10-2,CASVDRDSYNEQFF,TGCGCCAGCGTGGACAGGGATTCCTACAATGAGCAGTTCTTC
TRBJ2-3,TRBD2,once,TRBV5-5,CASSLDVGGRADTQYF,TGTGCCAGCAGCTTGGACGTAGGTGGGAGGGCCGATACGCAGTATTTT
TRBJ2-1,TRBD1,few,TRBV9,CASSPYRGSYNEQFF,TGTGCCAGCAGCCCCTACAGGGGTTCCTACAATGAGCAGTTCTTC
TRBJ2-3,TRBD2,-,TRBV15,CATSRVAGTSQTDTQYF,TGTGCCACCAGCAGAGTAGCCGGGACTAGTCAGACAGATACGCAGTATTTT
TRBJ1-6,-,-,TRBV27,CASSLYRGRDSPLHF,TGTGCCAGCAGTTTATATAGGGGCCGGGATTCACCCCTCCACTTT